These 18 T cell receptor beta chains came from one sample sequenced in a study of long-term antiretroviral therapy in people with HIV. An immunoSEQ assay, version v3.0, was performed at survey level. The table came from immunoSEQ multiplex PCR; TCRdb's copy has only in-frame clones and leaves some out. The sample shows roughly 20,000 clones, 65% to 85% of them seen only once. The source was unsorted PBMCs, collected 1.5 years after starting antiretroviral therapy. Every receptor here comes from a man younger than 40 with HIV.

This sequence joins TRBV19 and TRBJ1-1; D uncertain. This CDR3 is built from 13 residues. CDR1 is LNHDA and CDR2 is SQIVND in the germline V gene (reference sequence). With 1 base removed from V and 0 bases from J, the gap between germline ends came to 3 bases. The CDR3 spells CASSIAMNTEAFF. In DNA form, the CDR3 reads TGTGCCAGTAGTATAGCGATGAACACTGAAGCTTTCTTT.

CDR3: CASSLARSEAGNTIYF. The CDR3 coding sequence is TGCGCCAGCAGCTTGGCCCGGTCCGAGGCTGGAAACACCATATATTTT. The chain links TRBV5-1 to TRBJ1-3; the D is unclear. V was pared by 0 bases and J by 2 bases, with 12 bases between. This CDR3 region has 16 residues. Looked up from germline, CDR1 is SGHRS and CDR2 is YFSETQ.

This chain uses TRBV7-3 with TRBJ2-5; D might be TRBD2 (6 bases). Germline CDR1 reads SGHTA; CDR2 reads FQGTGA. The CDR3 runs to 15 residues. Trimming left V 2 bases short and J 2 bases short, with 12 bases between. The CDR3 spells CASSLGGESQETQYF. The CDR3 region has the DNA TGTGCCAGCAGCTTAGGCGGGGAATCTCAAGAGACCCAGTACTTC.

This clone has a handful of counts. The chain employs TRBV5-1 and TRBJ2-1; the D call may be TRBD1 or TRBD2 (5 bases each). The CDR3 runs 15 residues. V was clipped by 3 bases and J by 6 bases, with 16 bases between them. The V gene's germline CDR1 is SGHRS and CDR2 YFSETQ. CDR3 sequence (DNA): TGCGCCAGCAGCTCTTTCTTGGGTGGGGGCAATGAGCAGTTCTTC. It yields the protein CASSSFLGGGNEQFF.

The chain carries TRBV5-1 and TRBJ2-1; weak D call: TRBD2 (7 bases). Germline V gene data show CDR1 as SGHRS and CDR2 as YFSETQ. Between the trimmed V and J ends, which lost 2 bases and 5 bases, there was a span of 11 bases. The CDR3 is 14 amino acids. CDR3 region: CASSFGGGDNEQFF. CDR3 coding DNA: TGCGCCAGCAGCTTTGGCGGGGGCGACAATGAGCAGTTCTTC.

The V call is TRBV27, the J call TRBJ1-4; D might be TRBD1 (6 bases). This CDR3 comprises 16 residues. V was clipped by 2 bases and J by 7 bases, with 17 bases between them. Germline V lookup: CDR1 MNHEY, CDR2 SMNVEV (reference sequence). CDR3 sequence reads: CASSLGGARGSEKLFF. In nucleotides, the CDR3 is TGTGCCAGCAGTTTAGGGGGGGCACGGGGGTCTGAAAAACTGTTTTTT.

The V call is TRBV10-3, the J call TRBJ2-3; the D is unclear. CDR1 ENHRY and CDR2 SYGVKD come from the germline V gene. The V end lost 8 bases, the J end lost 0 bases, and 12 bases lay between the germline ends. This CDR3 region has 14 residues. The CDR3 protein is CAIEAPLSTDTQYF. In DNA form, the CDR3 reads TGTGCCATCGAAGCGCCCCTTAGCACAGATACGCAGTATTTT.

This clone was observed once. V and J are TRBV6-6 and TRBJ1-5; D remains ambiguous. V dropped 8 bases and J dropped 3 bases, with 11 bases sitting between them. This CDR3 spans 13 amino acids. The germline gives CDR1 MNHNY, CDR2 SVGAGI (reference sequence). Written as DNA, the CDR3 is TGTGCCAGCTCCTCGGCGCCCAATCAGCCCCAGCATTTT. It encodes CASSSAPNQPQHF.

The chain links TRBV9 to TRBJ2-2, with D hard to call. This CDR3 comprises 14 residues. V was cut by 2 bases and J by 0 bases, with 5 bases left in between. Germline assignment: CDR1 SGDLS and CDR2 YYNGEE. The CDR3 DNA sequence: TGTGCCAGCAGCGTCTTAACGAACACCGGGGAGCTGTTTTTT. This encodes CASSVLTNTGELFF.

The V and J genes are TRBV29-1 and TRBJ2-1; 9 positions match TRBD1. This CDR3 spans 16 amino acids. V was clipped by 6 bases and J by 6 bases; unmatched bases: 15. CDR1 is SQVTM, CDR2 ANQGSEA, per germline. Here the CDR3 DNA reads TGCAGCGTCGATTTTAGGCCGGGACAGGGTTTCAATGAGCAGTTCTTC. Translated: CSVDFRPGQGFNEQFF.

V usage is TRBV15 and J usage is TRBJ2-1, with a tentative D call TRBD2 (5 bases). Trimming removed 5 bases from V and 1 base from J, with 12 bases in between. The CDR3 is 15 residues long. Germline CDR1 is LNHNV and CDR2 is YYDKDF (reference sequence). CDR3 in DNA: TGTGCCACCAGCCAAACTAGTGGGTCCTACAATGAGCAGTTCTTC. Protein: CATSQTSGSYNEQFF. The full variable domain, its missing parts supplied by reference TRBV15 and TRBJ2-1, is DAMVIQNPRYQVTQFGKPVTLSCSQTLNHNVMYWYQQKSSQAPKLLFHYYDKDFNNEADTPDNFQSRRPNTSFCFLDIRSPGLGDTAMYLCATSQTSGSYNEQFFGPGTRLTVL.

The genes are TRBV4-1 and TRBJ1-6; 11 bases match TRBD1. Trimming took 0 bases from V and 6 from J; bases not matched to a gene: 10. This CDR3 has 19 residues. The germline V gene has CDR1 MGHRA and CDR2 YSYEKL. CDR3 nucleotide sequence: TGCGCCAGCAGCCAAGATAAGGGACAGGGGGTCGGTGGTAATTCACCCCTCCACTTT. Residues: CASSQDKGQGVGGNSPLHF.

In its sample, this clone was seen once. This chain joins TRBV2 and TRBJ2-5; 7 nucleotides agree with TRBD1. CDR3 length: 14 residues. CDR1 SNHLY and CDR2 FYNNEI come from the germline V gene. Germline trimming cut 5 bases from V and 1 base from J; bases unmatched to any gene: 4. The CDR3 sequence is CASSHRTGQETQYF. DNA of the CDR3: TGTGCCAGCAGTCACCGGACAGGCCAAGAGACCCAGTACTTC.

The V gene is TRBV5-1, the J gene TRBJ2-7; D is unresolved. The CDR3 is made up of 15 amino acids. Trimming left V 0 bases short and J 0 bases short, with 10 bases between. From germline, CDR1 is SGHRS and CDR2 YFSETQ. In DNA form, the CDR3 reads TGCGCCAGCAGCTTGGCCGGTAGCTCCTCCTACGAGCAGTACTTC. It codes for CASSLAGSSSYEQYF.

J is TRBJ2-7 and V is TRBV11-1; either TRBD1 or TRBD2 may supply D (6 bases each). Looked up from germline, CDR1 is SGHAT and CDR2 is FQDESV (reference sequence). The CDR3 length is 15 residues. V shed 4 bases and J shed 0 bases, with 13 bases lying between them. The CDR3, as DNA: TGTGCCAGCAGCTCCGGGGGCCTTAGCTCCTACGAGCAGTACTTC. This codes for CASSSGGLSSYEQYF.

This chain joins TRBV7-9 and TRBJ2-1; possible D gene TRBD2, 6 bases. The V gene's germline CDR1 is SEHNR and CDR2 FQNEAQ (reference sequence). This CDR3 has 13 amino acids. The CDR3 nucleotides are TGTGCATGGGGTCTAGCGACCGACAATGAGCAGTTCTTC. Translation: CAWGLATDNEQFF.

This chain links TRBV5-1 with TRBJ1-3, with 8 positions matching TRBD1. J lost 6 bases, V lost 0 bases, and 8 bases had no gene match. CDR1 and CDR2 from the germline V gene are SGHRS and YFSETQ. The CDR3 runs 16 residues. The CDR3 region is CASSLEGQGAENTIYF. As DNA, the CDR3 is TGCGCCAGCAGCTTGGAAGGGCAGGGGGCGGAAAACACCATATATTTT. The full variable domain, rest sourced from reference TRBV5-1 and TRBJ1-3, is KAGVTQTPRYLIKTRGQQVTLSCSPISGHRSVSWYQQTPGQGLQFLFEYFSETQRNKGNFPGRFSGRQFSNSRSEMNVSTLELGDSALYLCASSLEGQGAENTIYFGEGSWLTVV.

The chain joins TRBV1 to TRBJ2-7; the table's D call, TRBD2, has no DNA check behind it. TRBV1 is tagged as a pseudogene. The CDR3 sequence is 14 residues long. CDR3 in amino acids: CTSILAGGPYEQYF. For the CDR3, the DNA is TGCACCAGCATCTTAGCGGGAGGGCCGTACGAGCAGTACTTC.